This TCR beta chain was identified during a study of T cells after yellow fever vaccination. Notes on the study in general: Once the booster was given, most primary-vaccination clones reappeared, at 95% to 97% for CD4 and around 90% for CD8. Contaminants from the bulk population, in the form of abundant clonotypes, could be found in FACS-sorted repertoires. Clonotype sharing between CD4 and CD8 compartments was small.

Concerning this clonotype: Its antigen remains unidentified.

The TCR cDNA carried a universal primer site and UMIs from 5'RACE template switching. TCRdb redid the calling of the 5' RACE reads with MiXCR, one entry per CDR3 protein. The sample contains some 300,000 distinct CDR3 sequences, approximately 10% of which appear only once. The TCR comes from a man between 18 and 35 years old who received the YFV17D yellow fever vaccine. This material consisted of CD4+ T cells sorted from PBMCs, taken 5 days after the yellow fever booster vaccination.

CDR3 bases: TGTGCCAGCAGCGTCATAGCGTCGAGCTCCTACAATGAGCAGTTCTTC. It encodes CASSVIASSSYNEQFF. The chain links TRBV7-8 to TRBJ2-1; tentative D call: TRBD2 (5 bases). V was clipped by 5 bases and J by 0 bases, with 14 bases between them. The V gene's germline CDR1 is SGHVS and CDR2 FQNEAQ. The CDR3 is made up of 16 amino acids.